This record covers a single T cell receptor (beta chain). This record belongs to a study of blood T cell repertoires in COVID-19. Study summary: Sites in the United States, Italy and Spain provided acute and convalescent COVID-19 samples. Sample material is recorded as cDNA or gDNA derived from T cells, B-cell-depleted T cells, or PBMCs.

Original methodology: Quantification of nucleated cells was approximated via reference gene primer amplification. Here immunoSEQ multiplex PCR was the method, and the copy in TCRdb shows in-frame clones only, minus some. The D gene and trimming were derived from the DNA, and the V and J assignments and clone size from that table. This sample has 50,000 or so clones; roughly 81% occur once, and the top ten carry roughly 4.8%. The CDR3 has 16 amino acids. Germline-derived CDR1 and CDR2 are SGDLS and YYNGEE. The ends lost 3 bases at V and 8 bases at J; junction bases unmatched: 10. This chain connects TRBV9 to TRBJ1-6; 8 bases map to TRBD1. The sequenced sample was peripheral blood. The clonotype was recovered from a woman aged 55 to 70 with acute or convalescent COVID-19. The CDR3 reads CASSAYDRGVDSPLHF. DNA for the CDR3: TGTGCCAGCAGCGCTTACGACAGGGGTGTAGATTCACCCCTCCACTTT.